This TCR beta chain was found in a study of blood T cells in healthy people across ages. Study background: About one barcoded beta molecule was captured per two T cells (by template switching). General study results and limits: Without sorted subsets, naive and antigen-experienced compartments could not be conclusively compared. The study lacked donor CMV status, which possibly confounded expanded clonotype changes.

On this clonotype itself: Its target is unknown.

The second PCR ran about 6 to 11 cycles with a sample-barcoded 5' primer and J-beta primers. TCRdb recomputed calls from the 5' RACE reads with MiXCR, one row per CDR3 protein. This table has around 900,000 distinct CDR3 sequences, less than 35% appearing once. All donors came from Russia, were Caucasian and healthy, and spanned ages about 6 to 100. This receptor was obtained from a woman aged 80 or over in good health. Sequencing used blood.

CDR3 sequence reads: CASSDPGQGSYEQYF. CDR3 nucleotides: TGCGCCAGCAGTGATCCGGGACAGGGTTCCTACGAGCAGTACTTC. The V and J genes are TRBV10-2 and TRBJ2-7; 9 bases are a match to TRBD1. There are 15 residues in the CDR3. Trimming cost V 3 bases and J 1 base; bases outside gene matches: 4. Germline lookup yields CDR1 WSHSY and CDR2 SAAADI.